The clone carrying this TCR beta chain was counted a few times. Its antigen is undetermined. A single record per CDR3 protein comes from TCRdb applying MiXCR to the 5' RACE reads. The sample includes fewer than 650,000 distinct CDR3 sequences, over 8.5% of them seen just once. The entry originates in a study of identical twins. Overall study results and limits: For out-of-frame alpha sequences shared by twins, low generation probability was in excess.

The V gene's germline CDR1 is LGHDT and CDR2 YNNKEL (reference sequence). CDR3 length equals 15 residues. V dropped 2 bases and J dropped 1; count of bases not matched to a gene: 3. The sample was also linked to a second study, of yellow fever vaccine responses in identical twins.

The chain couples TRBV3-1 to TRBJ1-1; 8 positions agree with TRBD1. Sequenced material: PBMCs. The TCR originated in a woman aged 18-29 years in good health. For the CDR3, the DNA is TGTGCCAGCAGCCAAATCGGACAGGGGAACACTGAAGCTTTCTTT. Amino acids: CASSQIGQGNTEAFF.